One sample yielded the 31 T cell receptor beta chains listed below, sequenced in a study of technical replicates of blood from a handful of donors. The repertoire was sequenced with immunoSEQ multiplex PCR; TCRdb's copy has only in-frame clones and lacks some. The top ten hold more than 0.2% of the sample, which has 75,000 to 100,000 clones, approximately 95% seen once. Source material: T cells isolated from PBMCs. The receptor source for this set is a human donor in good health.

The V call is TRBV7-9, the J call TRBJ2-7, with D maybe TRBD1 (6 bases). CDR3 length equals 16 residues. V lost 4 bases to trimming and J lost 3 bases, with 19 bases between them. CDR1 and CDR2 from the germline V gene are SEHNR and FQNEAQ (reference sequence). CDR3 sequence: CASSSSTGLRGYEQYF. DNA for the CDR3: TGTGCCAGCAGCTCGAGTACAGGGCTCAGAGGCTACGAGCAGTACTTC.

This clone came up once. The chain is built from TRBV5-1 and TRBJ1-3, with 7 bases lining up with TRBD1. CDR3 length: 14 amino acids. The germline CDR1 and CDR2 sequences are SGHRS and YFSETQ. V lost 3 bases and J lost 1; bases outside the gene matches: 1. The CDR3 nucleotides read TGCGCCAGCAGCTCAGGGGGGTCTGGAAACACCATATATTTT. Its translation is CASSSGGSGNTIYF.

J is TRBJ2-1 and V is TRBV19; TRBD2 might be the D (5 bases). V lost 3 bases and J lost 6, with 12 bases in between. Germline CDR1 LNHDA, CDR2 SQIVND (reference sequence). This CDR3 is 14 amino acids long. DNA for the CDR3: TGTGCCAGTAGTATTTTGTGGGGAGCCAATGAGCAGTTCTTC. This codes for CASSILWGANEQFF.

The gene calls are TRBV5-1 and TRBJ2-7, with D unclear. Germline values: CDR1 SGHRS, CDR2 YFSETQ. V gave up 0 bases and J gave up 6 bases, with 7 bases separating them. This CDR3 has 12 amino acids. In DNA form, the CDR3 reads TGCGCCAGCAGCTTGGACACAGCCGAGCAGTACTTC. Residues: CASSLDTAEQYF.

A single count supports this clone. The chain employs TRBV7-9 and TRBJ2-1; 8 bases are a match to TRBD2. The V gene's germline CDR1 is SEHNR and CDR2 FQNEAQ (reference sequence). The CDR3 covers 13 residues. V lost 10 bases, J lost 7 bases, and 9 bases stayed unmatched. The CDR3, as DNA: TGTGCCACCCCACGGGGGGGCGGGAATGAGCAGTTCTTC. This codes for CATPRGGGNEQFF. The whole variable domain, remainder taken from reference TRBV7-9 and TRBJ2-1, is DTGVSQNPRHKITKRGQNVTFRCDPISEHNRLYWYRQTLGQGPEFLTYFQNEAQLEKSRLLSDRFSAERPKGSFSTLEIQRTEQGDSAMYLCATPRGGGNEQFFGPGTRLTVL.

V usage is TRBV5-4 and J usage is TRBJ1-2; 9 positions agree with TRBD1. V was pared by 2 bases and J by 6 bases, with 2 bases of the junction left unmatched. Germline V gives CDR1 SGHNT, CDR2 YYREEE (reference sequence). This CDR3 has 13 residues. The DNA for the CDR3 is TGTGCCAGCAGCTTTGGGACAGGGAATGGCTACACCTTC. Amino acids: CASSFGTGNGYTF. Supplemented by reference TRBV5-4 and TRBJ1-2, the full variable domain reads ETGVTQSPTHLIKTRGQQVTLRCSSQSGHNTVSWYQQALGQGPQFIFQYYREEENGRGNFPPRFSGLQFPNYSSELNVNALELDDSALYLCASSFGTGNGYTFGSGTRLTVV.

A single count supports this clone. V is TRBV5-1 and J is TRBJ1-2; 7 bases map to TRBD1. The length of the CDR3 is 16 residues. Germline CDR1 SGHRS, CDR2 YFSETQ. The J segment lost 7 bases and the V segment lost 1 base, leaving 13 bases of the junction unmatched. CDR3 amino acids: CASSLTPTGSGSGYTF. In nucleotides, the CDR3 is TGCGCCAGCAGCTTGACCCCGACAGGGAGTGGTTCTGGCTACACCTTC.

The DNA for the CDR3 is TGCGCCAGCAGTGGCAGATCGAACACCGGGGAGCTGTTTTTT. It is translated as CASSGRSNTGELFF. The gene calls are TRBV23-1 and TRBJ2-2; D not resolved. TRBV23-1 is an ORF, with its function uncertain. V lost 5 bases, J lost 0 bases, and 7 bases lay in between. The CDR3 spans 14 residues.

The chain combines TRBV2 with TRBJ1-1; TRBD1 agrees at 8 bases. V was pared by 6 bases and J by 4 bases, with 7 bases of the junction left unmatched. The CDR3 is 14 amino acids. Germline lookup yields CDR1 SNHLY and CDR2 FYNNEI. CDR3 nucleotide sequence: TGTGCCAGCAGCGGAGCAGGGGGCGGCACTGAAGCTTTCTTT. Amino acid sequence: CASSGAGGGTEAFF.

The V and J genes are TRBV4-1 and TRBJ2-7; unclear D gene. V was pared by 1 base and J by 1 base, with 8 bases between. Germline V gene sequence: CDR1 MGHRA, CDR2 YSYEKL. The CDR3 length is 14 residues. This CDR3 reads CASSQGAGSYEQYF. CDR3 DNA sequence: TGCGCCAGCAGCCAAGGTGCAGGATCCTACGAGCAGTACTTC.

The rearrangement links TRBV19 to TRBJ2-5; 7 positions agree with TRBD2. Germline V gives CDR1 LNHDA, CDR2 SQIVND (reference sequence). The CDR3 runs to 17 residues. The junction had 14 bases not matched to a gene; V was cut back by 3 bases and J by 4 bases. The CDR3 spells CASSMFGVRERAETQYF. The DNA of the CDR3 is TGTGCCAGTAGTATGTTCGGGGTGCGGGAGCGGGCAGAGACCCAGTACTTC.

For the CDR3, the DNA is TGTGCCACCAGCAGAGGCTCCATGAGGCGTGGGGCCAACGTCCTGACTTTC. Translating it yields CATSRGSMRRGANVLTF. The V gene is TRBV15, the J gene TRBJ2-6, with D unclear. V was pared by 1 base and J by 3 bases, with 13 bases between. The germline CDR1 and CDR2 sequences are LNHNV and YYDKDF (reference sequence). The CDR3 sequence is 17 residues long.

The chain links TRBV6-5 to TRBJ2-3, with 10 bases that match TRBD2. Germline V CDR1 and CDR2: MNHEY, SVGAGI. The CDR3 totals 14 residues. V dropped 8 bases and J dropped 3; count of bases not matched to a gene: 5. The CDR3 sequence is CASRAGGRTDTQYF. The CDR3 bases are TGTGCCAGCCGAGCGGGAGGGAGGACAGATACGCAGTATTTT.

The V and J genes are TRBV19 and TRBJ1-5, with 9 bases that match TRBD1. The CDR3 covers 13 residues. CDR1 and CDR2 (germline): LNHDA, SQIVND (reference sequence). J lost 6 bases, V lost 7 bases, and 4 bases had no gene match. The chain's CDR3 is CASKRTGAQPQHF. Here the CDR3 DNA reads TGTGCCAGTAAAAGGACAGGGGCTCAGCCCCAGCATTTT.

This chain uses TRBV29-1 with TRBJ1-1, with D maybe TRBD1 (6 bases). Trimming pared 8 bases from V and 4 bases from J, leaving 8 bases between. The CDR3 totals 10 residues. CDR1 and CDR2 from the germline V gene are SQVTM and ANQGSEA. The CDR3 sequence: CSLGGTEAFF. CDR3 DNA sequence: TGCAGCTTAGGGGGCACTGAAGCTTTCTTT.

This sequence joins TRBV4-2 and TRBJ2-3; tentative D call: TRBD1 (5 bases). This CDR3 has 16 residues. Per germline, CDR1 LGHNA and CDR2 YNFKEQ. Trimming removed 1 base from V and 0 bases from J, with 11 bases in between. CDR3 protein: CASSQGGVTSTDTQYF. The CDR3 DNA follows: TGTGCCAGCAGCCAAGGGGGCGTTACTAGCACAGATACGCAGTATTTT.

V usage is TRBV2 and J usage is TRBJ2-7, with 10 bases that match TRBD2. The length of the CDR3 is 13 residues. Germline lookup yields CDR1 SNHLY and CDR2 FYNNEI. The V gene end was trimmed by 7 bases and the J gene end by 4 bases; junction bases not matched to a gene: 4. CDR3 in amino acids: CASTSGSSYEQYF. CDR3 in DNA: TGTGCCAGCACTAGCGGGAGTTCATACGAGCAGTACTTC.

The rearrangement uses TRBV5-6 and TRBJ2-3, with no clear D. V dropped 1 base and J dropped 1 base, with 4 bases sitting between them. The CDR3 is 13 residues long. CDR1 is SGHDT, CDR2 YYEEEE, per germline. Written as DNA, the CDR3 is TGTGCCAGCAGCTTGAGAGGCACAGATACGCAGTATTTT. Protein: CASSLRGTDTQYF.

This clone was detected only once. The chain combines TRBV10-3 with TRBJ1-2; D possibly corresponds to TRBD1 (6 bases). From germline, CDR1 is ENHRY and CDR2 SYGVKD. CDR3 length: 13 amino acids. Trimming took 8 bases from V and 1 from J, leaving 11 bases between them. In DNA form, the CDR3 reads TGTGCCATCGGGAAGGACAGTAACTATGGCTACACCTTC. Amino acid sequence: CAIGKDSNYGYTF.

Only one count was recorded for this clone. The V call is TRBV5-1, the J call TRBJ1-6, with 8 bases matching TRBD1. In germline, CDR1 is SGHRS, CDR2 YFSETQ. This CDR3 contains 15 residues. V dropped 2 bases and J dropped 8; count of bases not matched to a gene: 6. The CDR3 sequence is CASSFQGASDSPLHF. Here the CDR3 DNA reads TGCGCCAGCAGCTTCCAGGGGGCGTCGGATTCACCCCTCCACTTT.

The chain is built from TRBV5-1 and TRBJ1-6, with D maybe TRBD1 (5 bases). V lost 8 bases and J 5 bases, leaving 14 bases between the germline ends. Per germline, CDR1 SGHRS and CDR2 YFSETQ. The CDR3 has 14 amino acids. The CDR3 is CASTGGPNNSPLHF. DNA for the CDR3: TGCGCCAGTACCGGGGGACCTAATAATTCACCCCTCCACTTT.

The CDR3 bases are TGTGCCAGCAGCCAGACCGGGACAGGGATGGAGACCCAGTACTTC. Protein sequence: CASSQTGTGMETQYF. The chain combines TRBV4-2 with TRBJ2-5, with 9 bases fitting TRBD1. V was clipped by 3 bases and J by 5 bases; unmatched bases: 7. Germline values: CDR1 LGHNA, CDR2 YNFKEQ. The CDR3 consists of 15 residues.

The J gene is TRBJ2-7, the V gene TRBV11-2, with 9 bases matching TRBD2. V lost 5 bases and J lost 3; bases outside the gene matches: 11. This CDR3 is 16 amino acids long. From germline, CDR1 is SGHAT and CDR2 FQNNGV. Here the CDR3 reads CASSTPETSGYYEQYF. The CDR3 bases are TGTGCCAGCAGCACCCCCGAGACTAGCGGATACTACGAGCAGTACTTC. The whole variable domain, remainder taken from reference TRBV11-2 and TRBJ2-7, is EAGVAQSPRYKIIEKRQSVAFWCNPISGHATLYWYQQILGQGPKLLIQFQNNGVVDDSQLPKDRFSAERLKGVDSTLKIQPAKLEDSAVYLCASSTPETSGYYEQYFGPGTRLTVT.

This chain links TRBV2 with TRBJ1-2; 7 bases are shared with TRBD1. The CDR3 loop spans 16 amino acids. Germline V lookup: CDR1 SNHLY, CDR2 FYNNEI. V trimming: 8 bases; J trimming: 8 bases; junction bases outside the gene matches: 20. The CDR3 coding sequence is TGTGCCAGCCCTGGGGGACAGCAACCTCCCCTCGGAGGCTACACCTTC. It yields the protein CASPGGQQPPLGGYTF.

The V call is TRBV9, the J call TRBJ1-2, with D uncertain. CDR1 and CDR2 (germline): SGDLS, YYNGEE. The CDR3 loop spans 16 amino acids. V was clipped by 3 bases and J by 1 base, with 16 bases between them. Here the CDR3 reads CASSGSPARRNYGYTF. The DNA for the CDR3 is TGTGCCAGCAGCGGGAGCCCCGCAAGGCGTAACTATGGCTACACCTTC.

This clone came up once. The genes are TRBV27 and TRBJ1-2; TRBD1 aligns across 8 bases. Germline CDR1 is MNHEY and CDR2 is SMNVEV (reference sequence). V lost 5 bases to trimming and J lost 8 bases; unmatched junction nucleotides: 13. The CDR3 length is 15 residues. The CDR3 here is CASSILGQEVTGYTF. The CDR3, as DNA: TGTGCCAGCAGTATATTGGGACAGGAGGTTACGGGCTACACCTTC.

The CDR3 reads CASSLDGVRYEQYF. CDR3 DNA sequence: TGCGCCAGCAGCCTGGACGGAGTCCGTTACGAGCAGTACTTC. The chain joins TRBV5-1 to TRBJ2-7; D ambiguous. V was trimmed by 4 bases and J by 4 bases, leaving 15 bases between them. This CDR3 has 14 amino acids. CDR1 and CDR2 (germline): SGHRS, YFSETQ.

This sequence joins TRBV6-5 and TRBJ2-5, with D possibly matching TRBD1 (5 bases). The CDR3 is made up of 13 amino acids. Germline CDR1 and CDR2: MNHEY and SVGAGI. Trimming left V 2 bases short and J 4 bases short, with 8 bases between. This CDR3 is CASSYGQTETQYF. The DNA of the CDR3 is TGTGCCAGCAGTTACGGACAAACAGAGACCCAGTACTTC.

J is TRBJ2-5 and V is TRBV19; 16 bases fit TRBD2. CDR1 is LNHDA, CDR2 SQIVND, per germline (reference sequence). V trimming: 5 bases; J trimming: 3 bases; junction bases outside the gene matches: 6. This CDR3 is built from 17 residues. The CDR3 sequence: CASSVLGTSGREETQYF. The CDR3 bases are TGTGCCAGTAGTGTCCTCGGGACTAGCGGGAGGGAAGAGACCCAGTACTTC.

The rearrangement links TRBV2 to TRBJ2-1, with 12 bases matching TRBD2. V lost 6 bases to trimming and J lost 6 bases; unmatched junction nucleotides: 6. The germline V gene has CDR1 SNHLY and CDR2 FYNNEI. CDR3 length: 15 amino acids. The CDR3 DNA reads TGTGCCAGCAGAGCCCTAGCGGGGGGGCCCAATGAGCAGTTCTTC. This translates into CASRALAGGPNEQFF.

J is TRBJ1-5 and V is TRBV19; 7 bases map to TRBD1. The CDR3 is 13 residues long. V gave up 5 bases and J gave up 6 bases; unmatched junction bases: 4. Germline V gene sequence: CDR1 LNHDA, CDR2 SQIVND (reference sequence). As DNA, the CDR3 is TGTGCCAGTAGTCGGCAGGGGGGTCAGCCCCAGCATTTT. This gives the protein CASSRQGGQPQHF.